This TCR beta chain derives from a study of siplizumab effects on memory and regulatory T cells. Trimming pared 3 bases from V and 0 bases from J, leaving 9 bases between. In germline, CDR1 is SGHRS, CDR2 YFSETQ. CDR3 size: 14 residues. The assay was immunoSEQ multiplex PCR, and TCRdb's table has in-frame clones only and misses some. The sample holds about 99,000 clones, over 90% seen once. A note on this clone: Antigen specificity is unknown.

Regarding the study as a whole: Researchers did not confirm the suppressive function of proliferating Tregs from siplizumab cultures. Alloreactive clones mapping to unstimulated subsets formed only a minor fraction. Naive T cells were seemingly more diverse than memory cells, and major contributions to the alloresponse seemed to be made by them. Mappable CD4+ clones that were alloreactive averaged 68.8% Treg-derived with siplizumab versus approximately 27% in controls.

Sequenced input: Tregs sorted from blood. This sequence joins TRBV5-1 and TRBJ2-5, with unresolved D. The TCR comes from a human donor in good health. CDR3 residues: CASSSRPNQETQYF. In DNA, the CDR3 is TGCGCCAGCAGCTCAAGACCCAACCAAGAGACCCAGTACTTC.